The present T cell receptor beta chain was sequenced within a study of blood T cell repertoires in COVID-19. Study details: The study drew acute and convalescent COVID-19 samples from the United States, Italy and Spain. In each case, the material was cDNA or gDNA derived from T cells, B-cell-depleted T cells, or PBMCs.

As for this clone: The junction and the germline gene differ at one end; a read error may be behind it.

The CDR3 contains 18 residues. The germline gives CDR1 MNHEY, CDR2 SVGEGT. Authors' data handling: Scientists estimated how many nucleated cells there were by amplifying reference gene primers. Clones were read by immunoSEQ multiplex PCR, and TCRdb kept only the in-frame ones, dropping some. The V and J calls and clone size come from that table; D and trimming were worked out from the DNA. Of around 160,000 clones in the sample, 80% are singletons; the top ten hold 10% to 15%. The genes are TRBV6-2 or TRBV6-3 and TRBJ2-3; 9 positions match TRBD2. Sequenced sample: peripheral blood. The TCR originated in a man in his 60s with active or convalescent COVID-19. The CDR3 loop is CASSHSRLAETYTDTQYF. CDR3 DNA sequence: TGTGCCAGCAGTCACTCCAGACTAGCGGAGACTTACACAGATACGCAGTATTTT.